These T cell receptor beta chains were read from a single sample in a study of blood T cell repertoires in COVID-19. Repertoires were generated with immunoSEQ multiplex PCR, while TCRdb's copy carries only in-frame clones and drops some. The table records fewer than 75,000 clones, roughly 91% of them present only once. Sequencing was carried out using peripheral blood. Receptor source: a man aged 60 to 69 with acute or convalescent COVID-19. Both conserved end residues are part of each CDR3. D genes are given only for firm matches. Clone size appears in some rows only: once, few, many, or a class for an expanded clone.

CAWSVKGVSDNSPLHF TGTGCCTGGAGTGTAAAGGGGGTCTCAGATAATTCACCCCTCCACTTT NA NA TRBJ1-6 TRBV30
CASSGPGTFGNTIYF TGTGCCAGCAGTGGCCCCGGGACTTTTGGAAACACCATATATTTT NA NA TRBJ1-3 TRBV25-1
CASSLPLDRTSNQPQHF TGTGCCAGCAGTTTACCCCTGGACAGGACGAGCAATCAGCCCCAGCATTTT NA TRBD1 TRBJ1-5 TRBV27
CASRRTGEVTDTQYF TGTGCCAGCAGACGGACAGGGGAAGTCACAGATACGCAGTATTTT few TRBD1 TRBJ2-3 TRBV9
CASSQERGPTAQHF TGCGCCAGCAGCCAAGAGCGGGGCCCTACGGCCCAGCATTTT NA NA TRBJ1-5 TRBV4-1
CASSPGWLETQYF TGTGCCAGCAGCCCGGGGTGGTTGGAGACCCAGTACTTC NA NA TRBJ2-5 TRBV28
CASSYPKKLSYEQYF TGTGCCAGCAGTTACCCGAAGAAACTCTCCTACGAGCAGTACTTC many NA TRBJ2-7 TRBV6-6
CASTPPGAIYYNEQFF TGTGCCAGCACCCCGCCAGGGGCTATCTACTACAATGAGCAGTTCTTC NA NA TRBJ2-1 TRBV28
CASSTSQGGINTEAFF TGTGCCAGCAGCACCTCACAGGGGGGGATTAACACTGAAGCTTTCTTT NA NA TRBJ1-1 TRBV21-1
CASSGRTGVGVRGYTF TGTGCCAGCAGCGGCCGAACAGGGGTCGGCGTTCGAGGCTACACCTTC NA TRBD1 TRBJ1-2 TRBV7-6
CASSEGFLAGGAYNEQFF TGTGCCAGCAGTGAAGGTTTCCTAGCGGGGGGGGCCTACAATGAGCAGTTCTTC NA TRBD2 TRBJ2-1 TRBV2
CAISGGGITGNTIYF TGTGCCATCAGTGGGGGGGGCATCACTGGAAACACCATATATTTT NA NA TRBJ1-3 TRBV10-3
CASSLAWQDNYEQYF TGTGCCAGCAGCTTAGCCTGGCAGGACAACTACGAGCAGTACTTC NA NA TRBJ2-7 TRBV11-2
CASSEGVDRDGYGYTF TGTGCCAGCAGTGAAGGAGTTGACAGGGACGGCTATGGCTACACCTTC NA TRBD1 TRBJ1-2 TRBV6-1
CASSADRSPEAFF TGTGCCAGCAGCGCGGACAGGTCCCCTGAAGCTTTCTTT NA TRBD1 TRBJ1-1 TRBV2
CASSLVDTRLAGGHEYNEQFF TGTGCCAGCAGTTTAGTCGATACTAGACTAGCGGGGGGGCACGAGTACAATGAGCAGTTCTTC NA TRBD2 TRBJ2-1 TRBV27
CASSLPRSLSNYGYTF TGTGCCAGCAGTTTGCCCCGTTCCCTATCTAACTATGGCTACACCTTC once NA TRBJ1-2 TRBV28
CASSDQGDEKLFF TGTGCCAGCAGCGACCAGGGGGATGAAAAACTGTTTTTT NA TRBD1 TRBJ1-4 TRBV13
CAISVDRNGNSPLHF TGTGCCATCAGCGTGGACAGGAACGGTAATTCACCCCTCCACTTT few TRBD1 TRBJ1-6 TRBV10-3
CASSLERSTGELFF TGTGCCAGCAGCTTAGAGAGGTCCACCGGGGAGCTGTTTTTT NA NA TRBJ2-2 TRBV7-6
CASSQGTGTVAFF TGTGCCAGCAGCCAAGGAACCGGGACAGTAGCTTTCTTT NA TRBD1 TRBJ1-1 TRBV3-1/TRBV3-2
CASSPGWREKLFF TGTGCCAGCAGCCCAGGGTGGAGAGAAAAACTGTTTTTT NA NA TRBJ1-4 TRBV6-5